This record concerns one T cell receptor beta chain sequence. No antigen is known for it. No infections or other immune events were documented during collection. The data were taken from a study of identifying expanded T cells in peripheral blood. Study conclusions and caveats: Differentially abundant clones: about 1.1 between replicates, 16.4 at approximately 14 days, 19 to 20 at four.

Assay: immunoSEQ multiplex PCR; the TCRdb copy retains only in-frame clones and omits some. Of under 110,000 clones in the sample, 70% to 90% were seen once. The sequence derives from a person aged 18 to 69 in good health. Source material: blood.

The CDR3 here is CATSRSLDRQRQPQHF. The CDR3 coding sequence is TGTGCCACCAGCAGATCCCTGGACAGGCAGAGACAGCCCCAGCATTTT. V usage is TRBV15 and J usage is TRBJ1-5; 7 bases are a match to TRBD1. V gave up 2 bases and J gave up 7 bases; unmatched junction bases: 11. Germline loops: CDR1 LNHNV, CDR2 YYDKDF (reference sequence). The CDR3 spans 16 residues.